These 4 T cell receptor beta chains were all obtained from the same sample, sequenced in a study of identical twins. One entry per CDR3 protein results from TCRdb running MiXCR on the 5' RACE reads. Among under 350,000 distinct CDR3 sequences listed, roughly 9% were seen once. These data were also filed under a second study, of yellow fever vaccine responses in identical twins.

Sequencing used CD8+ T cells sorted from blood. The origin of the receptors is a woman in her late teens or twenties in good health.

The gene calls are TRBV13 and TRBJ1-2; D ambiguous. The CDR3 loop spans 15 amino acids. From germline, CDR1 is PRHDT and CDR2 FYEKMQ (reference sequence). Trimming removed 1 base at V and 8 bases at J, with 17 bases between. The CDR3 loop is CASSLASGMPRGYTF. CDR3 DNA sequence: TGTGCCAGCAGCTTAGCTTCGGGAATGCCACGGGGCTACACCTTC.

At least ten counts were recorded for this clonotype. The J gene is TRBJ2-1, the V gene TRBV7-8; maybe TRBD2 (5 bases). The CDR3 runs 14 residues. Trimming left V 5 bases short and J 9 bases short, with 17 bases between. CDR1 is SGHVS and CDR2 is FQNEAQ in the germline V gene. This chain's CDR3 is CASSDGLGLGEQFF. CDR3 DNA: TGTGCCAGCAGCGATGGGCTAGGACTGGGTGAGCAGTTCTTC.

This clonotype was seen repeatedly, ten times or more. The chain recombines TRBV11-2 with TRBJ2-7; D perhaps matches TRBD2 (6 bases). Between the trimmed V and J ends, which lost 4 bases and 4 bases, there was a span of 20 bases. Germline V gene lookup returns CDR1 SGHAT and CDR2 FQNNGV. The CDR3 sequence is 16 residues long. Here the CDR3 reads CASSSPREQTLYEQYF. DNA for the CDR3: TGTGCCAGCAGCTCTCCCCGGGAGCAAACTTTATACGAGCAGTACTTC.

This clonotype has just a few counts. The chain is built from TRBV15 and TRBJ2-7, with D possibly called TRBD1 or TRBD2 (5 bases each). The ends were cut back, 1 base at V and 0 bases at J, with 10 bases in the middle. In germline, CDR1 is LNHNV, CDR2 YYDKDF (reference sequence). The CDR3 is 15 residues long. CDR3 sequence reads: CATSRGRDGSYEQYF. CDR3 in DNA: TGTGCCACCAGCAGAGGAAGGGACGGCTCCTACGAGCAGTACTTC.